This TCR beta chain was identified in a study of shared clonotypes between healthy human individuals. Study findings and constraints: Four donors showed sharing of around 5.3% of naive CD4 clonotypes.

V was shortened by 6 bases and J by 5 bases, with 19 bases between the two germline ends. This CDR3 comprises 16 residues. Germline assignment: CDR1 LNHDA and CDR2 SQIVND (reference sequence). Assay: immunoSEQ multiplex PCR; the TCRdb copy retains only in-frame clones and omits some. The sample records 2 million to 2.5 million clones, about 90% being singletons. Remarks on this clone: What it binds is unknown.

The rearrangement uses TRBV19 and TRBJ2-2; D may be TRBD1 (6 bases). Material for sequencing was naive CD4+ T cells from PBMCs. Subset in this sample: CD45RA+ positively selected. The TCR was taken from a young man in good health. Some clones in this sample may be carry-over from other donors' samples. The CDR3 DNA reads TGTGCCAGTAGGGGAATCCGGGACACCTGGACCGGGGAGCTGTTTTTT. The encoded protein is CASRGIRDTWTGELFF.